Sequencing of this T cell receptor (beta chain) was carried out in a study of spatial heterogeneity in lung cancer (dated by TCRdb to 2018 to 2020). For the wider study: Beta-chain transcripts were consistently detected in greater numbers than alpha-chain transcripts, which likely reflects a higher abundance of beta-chain transcripts. A strong correlation was found between TCR transcript counts in tumor regions and a T cell transcriptional module score from matched bulk RNA-seq. In the raw uncorrected reads, each unique combination of TCR and UMI appeared on average more than ten times. In non-small cell lung cancer, the study made a quantitative comparison of TCR alpha and beta repertoires among multiple tumor regions, matched nontumor lung and blood. TCR repertoire features were related to nonsynonymous mutation counts determined by whole-exome sequencing of tumor tissue. Both alpha and beta chains were TCR-sequenced in around 220 tumor regions, 64 matched nontumor lung samples and roughly 50 PBMC samples obtained at surgery.

Study-wide conclusions, independent of this receptor: The number of expanded intratumoral alpha and beta TCRs correlated with the tumor nonsynonymous mutation count. Estimated TCR-seq coverage of tumor T cells was only around 7.1% for alpha chains and about 14% for beta chains. The count of ubiquitous expanded TCRs correlated with the count of ubiquitous nonsynonymous mutations, and the count of regional expanded TCRs correlated with the count of regional nonsynonymous mutations. Confirming at a functional level the hypothesis that regional TCRs recognize regional mutations was considered to require additional single-cell paired TCR alpha and beta sequencing.

A few counts support this clonotype. Its antigen specificity is not known. No base-level quality is on record; no much larger clone is a single base apart. Explained via the paper, the time point label denotes: sample taken at primary tumor resection. The donors were 72 patients from the lung TRACERx cohort who had early-stage, untreated non-small cell lung cancer. For TCR sequencing, whole RNA was extracted from tumor and nontumor lung tissue, or from cryopreserved PBMC samples, and no cell sorting was done. Only patients for whom sufficient RNA was available from at least two tumor regions were selected for TCR sequencing. Before selection, tumor and adjacent nontumor lung specimens were reviewed by a lung pathologist. The protocol used for the library was 5' RACE. Sequencing was performed on a NextSeq 500. The TCR library protocol attached a unique molecular identifier to each TCR cDNA molecule to allow correction of PCR and sequencing errors. The source study handled its data this way. TCR identification, UMI-based error correction and CDR3 extraction were all carried out with Decombinator tools. Expanded TCRs were defined as those above a frequency of 2 per 1,000, corresponding to the top 1% of the tumor frequency distribution. Expanded tumor TCRs statistically deemed absent (corrected P<0.05) from at least one tumor region were classed as regional, and all other expanded tumor TCRs were classed as ubiquitous. Rényi diversity was computed with the R vegan package after subsampling each repertoire 100 times to 5,000 TCRs. CDR3 similarity networks were constructed using string-kernel similarity of amino acid triplets, with links drawn between CDR3s whose pairwise similarity was above 0.82. Starting from the raw public reads, TCRdb applied fastp trimming at Q25, assembled clones with MiXCR and retained in-frame beta chains. CDR3 protein sequences are deduplicated, and each keeps its most common genes and DNA. It is TCRdb's table, rather than the study itself, that gives the V and J calls and clone size. This sample gives roughly 23,000 distinct CDR3 sequences in total; approximately 4.3% of them show up just once. The ten largest clones take up roughly 9.9% of the sample.

This receptor was identified in a male donor with early-stage non-small cell lung cancer. The source was lung tumor tissue, collected at surgery.

The DNA sequence is as follows: TGCGCCAGCAGCTCGGTGGCGACAGGGAGCAGAGTAGCTAACAATGAGCAGTTCTTC. Its protein product is CASSSVATGSRVANNEQFF. The rearrangement joined TRBV5-1 to TRBJ2-1; the central 7 bases match TRBD1. From the cysteine up to the phenylalanine, the CDR3 has a length of 19 residues. The retained sequence is limited to the CDR3, 57 bases, with the frame set at the first base. Trimmed from V: 3 bases; trimmed from J: 5 bases; junction bases lacking a gene match: 20. Taken from the germline V gene, the CDR1 and CDR2 loops are SGHRS and YFSETQ. The entire variable domain, with the stretches around the CDR3 drawn from the reference TRBV5-1 and TRBJ2-1 proteins, is KAGVTQTPRYLIKTRGQQVTLSCSPISGHRSVSWYQQTPGQGLQFLFEYFSETQRNKGNFPGRFSGRQFSNSRSEMNVSTLELGDSALYLCASSSVATGSRVANNEQFFGPGTRLTVL.